This is a list of T cell receptor beta chains from one sample in a study of shared clonotypes between healthy human individuals. Clones were sequenced by immunoSEQ multiplex PCR, and TCRdb holds only the in-frame ones, with some missing. The sample holds about 820,000 clones, around 93% seen once. The material sequenced was naive CD8+ T cells sorted from blood. The receptors derive from a man aged 30 to 45 in good health. CDR3s include the opening cysteine and the closing phenylalanine or tryptophan. The D gene is left open where the match is weak. Clone size is stated in some rows and not others, as once, few, many or a class when expanded.

size	D	V	J	CDR3	DNA
once	.	TRBV28	TRBJ2-7	CASEIDSSSYEQYF	TGTGCCAGCGAAATAGACAGTAGCTCCTACGAGCAGTACTTC
.	.	TRBV7-9	TRBJ2-2	CASSPPRGTNTGELFF	TGTGCCAGCAGCCCCCCGAGGGGGACGAACACCGGGGAGCTGTTTTTT
.	.	TRBV4-1	TRBJ1-2	CASSQENTMNYGYTF	TGCGCCAGCAGCCAAGAGAATACAATGAACTATGGCTACACCTTC
.	.	TRBV5-4	TRBJ2-7	CASSPTRDLFDYEQYF	TGTGCCAGCAGCCCAACCCGGGACTTGTTCGATTACGAGCAGTACTTC
.	.	TRBV15	TRBJ2-7	CATSRGTTGGHEQYF	TGTGCCACCAGCAGGGGAACTACCGGGGGGCACGAGCAGTACTTC
once	TRBD2	TRBV2	TRBJ2-1	CASQGGLNEQFF	TGTGCCAGCCAGGGAGGGTTGAATGAGCAGTTCTTC
.	.	TRBV7-9	TRBJ2-2	CASSLETVTNTGELFF	TGTGCCAGCAGCTTAGAAACCGTCACGAACACCGGGGAGCTGTTTTTT
.	.	TRBV9	TRBJ2-3	CASSVDGEDTQYF	TGTGCCAGCAGCGTAGATGGGGAAGATACGCAGTATTTT
.	TRBD2	TRBV27	TRBJ2-1	CASSWTGLAGYNEQFF	TGTGCCAGCAGTTGGACGGGTCTAGCGGGGTACAATGAGCAGTTCTTC
.	.	TRBV13	TRBJ1-1	CASSSQGRDTEAFF	TGTGCCAGCAGCTCCCAGGGTCGGGACACTGAAGCTTTCTTT
.	.	TRBV4-1	TRBJ2-7	CASSQDFAPYEQYF	TGCGCCAGCAGCCAAGATTTCGCACCCTACGAGCAGTACTTC
.	.	TRBV7-9	TRBJ2-3	CASSSTDTSTDTQYF	TGTGCCAGCAGCTCGACGGATACGAGCACAGATACGCAGTATTTT
.	TRBD2	TRBV7-6	TRBJ2-5	CASSLGGLAEETQYF	TGTGCCAGCAGCTTAGGAGGCCTAGCGGAAGAGACCCAGTACTTC
once	.	TRBV10-3	TRBJ2-2	CAISPGTTNTGELFF	TGTGCCATCAGTCCCGGGACAACGAACACCGGGGAGCTGTTTTTT
.	TRBD2	TRBV7-9	TRBJ2-1	CAFPGGENNHNEQFF	TGTGCCTTCCCTGGGGGGGAGAATAACCACAATGAGCAGTTCTTC
.	.	TRBV28	TRBJ1-5	CASRPGQSNQPQHF	TGTGCCAGCAGGCCTGGACAGAGCAATCAGCCCCAGCATTTT
.	TRBD1	TRBV5-5	TRBJ1-1	CASSEWDSDDTEAFF	TGTGCCAGCAGCGAATGGGACAGCGATGACACTGAAGCTTTCTTT
.	TRBD2	TRBV4-3	TRBJ2-1	CASSQEAGGHEQFF	TGCGCCAGCAGCCAAGAAGCGGGAGGGCATGAGCAGTTCTTC
.	TRBD1	TRBV7-7	TRBJ2-7	CASSRTGTESYEQYF	TGTGCTAGCAGCCGCACCGGGACAGAAAGTTACGAGCAGTACTTC
.	.	TRBV13	TRBJ2-7	CASSSGTTYEQYF	TGTGCCAGCAGCTCCGGGACAACCTACGAGCAGTACTTC
.	TRBD2	TRBV11-2	TRBJ2-1	CASSLRASGAYNEQFF	TGTGCCAGCAGCTTAAGAGCTAGCGGGGCCTACAATGAGCAGTTCTTC
.	TRBD1	TRBV28	TRBJ1-2	CASSFRGTGLNGYTF	TGTGCCAGCAGTTTTCGAGGGACAGGGCTGAATGGCTACACCTTC
.	TRBD1	TRBV7-8	TRBJ2-7	CASSSLRGQASSYEQYF	TGTGCCAGCAGCTCCTTACGGGGACAGGCAAGCTCCTACGAGCAGTACTTC
.	.	TRBV6-5	TRBJ2-1	CASTGFVGSYNEQFF	TGTGCCAGCACTGGTTTTGTCGGCTCCTACAATGAGCAGTTCTTC
.	.	TRBV27	TRBJ1-1	CASSLSSGLGTEAFF	TGTGCCAGCAGTTTATCATCAGGGTTAGGAACTGAAGCTTTCTTT
few	TRBD2	TRBV10-3	TRBJ2-1	CAIQGTSFGGEQFF	TGTGCCATCCAGGGGACTAGTTTCGGTGGTGAGCAGTTCTTC
.	.	TRBV27	TRBJ2-1	CASSSPLRGTSQFF	TGTGCCAGCAGTTCCCCTCTTAGGGGGACTTCGCAGTTCTTC
.	.	TRBV6-5	TRBJ2-7	CASSYGVTEQYF	TGTGCCAGCAGTTACGGGGTGACCGAGCAGTACTTC
once	.	TRBV10-1	TRBJ2-3	CASSESGDTQYF	TGCGCCAGCAGTGAGTCGGGTGATACGCAGTATTTT
.	TRBD1	TRBV9	TRBJ2-3	CASSVTGTGVSDTQYF	TGTGCCAGCAGCGTCACCGGGACAGGGGTTTCAGATACGCAGTATTTT
.	.	TRBV5-5	TRBJ2-7	CASSLGGEFYEQYF	TGTGCCAGCAGCTTGGGGGGCGAGTTCTACGAGCAGTACTTC
.	.	TRBV11-2	TRBJ2-7	CASSLGLLDYEQYF	TGTGCCAGCAGCTTGGGACTCTTGGACTACGAGCAGTACTTC
.	TRBD2	TRBV4-3	TRBJ2-1	CASSQVLAEIFNEQFF	TGCGCCAGCAGCCAAGTCCTAGCGGAAATTTTCAATGAGCAGTTCTTC
.	TRBD1	TRBV6-5	TRBJ1-5	CASSRGGGIQPQHF	TGTGCCAGCAGCCGGGGAGGGGGCATTCAGCCCCAGCATTTT
.	.	TRBV13	TRBJ2-1	CASSSTNNEQFF	TGTGCCAGCAGTTCGACGAACAATGAGCAGTTCTTC
.	TRBD2	TRBV7-9	TRBJ2-2	CASSFTSGSSGELFF	TGTGCCAGCAGCTTTACTAGCGGGAGTAGCGGGGAGCTGTTTTTT